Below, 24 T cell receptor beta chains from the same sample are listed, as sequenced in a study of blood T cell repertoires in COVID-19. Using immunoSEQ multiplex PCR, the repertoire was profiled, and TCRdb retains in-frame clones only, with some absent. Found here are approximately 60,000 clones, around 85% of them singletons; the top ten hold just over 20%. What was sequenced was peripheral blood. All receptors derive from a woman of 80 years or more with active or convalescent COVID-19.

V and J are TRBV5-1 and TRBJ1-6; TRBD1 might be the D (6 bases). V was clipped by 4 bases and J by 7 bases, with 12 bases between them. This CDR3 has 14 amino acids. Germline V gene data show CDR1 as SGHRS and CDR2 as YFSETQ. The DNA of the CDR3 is TGCGCCAGCAGCGCCGGACAGAGAAATTCACCCCTCCACTTT. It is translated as CASSAGQRNSPLHF.

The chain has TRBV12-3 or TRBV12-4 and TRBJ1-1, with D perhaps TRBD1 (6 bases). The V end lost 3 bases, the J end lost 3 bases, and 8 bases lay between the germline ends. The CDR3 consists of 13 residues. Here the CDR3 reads CASSLAGDTEAFF. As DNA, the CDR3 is TGTGCCAGCAGTTTGGCAGGGGACACTGAAGCTTTCTTT.

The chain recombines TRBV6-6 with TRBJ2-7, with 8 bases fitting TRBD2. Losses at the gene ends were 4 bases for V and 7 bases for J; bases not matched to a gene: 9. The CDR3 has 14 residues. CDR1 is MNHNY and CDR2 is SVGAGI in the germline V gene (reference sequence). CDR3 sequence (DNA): TGTGCCAGCAGTTCCCAAGCGGGGGTAGGGGAGCAGTACTTC. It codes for CASSSQAGVGEQYF.

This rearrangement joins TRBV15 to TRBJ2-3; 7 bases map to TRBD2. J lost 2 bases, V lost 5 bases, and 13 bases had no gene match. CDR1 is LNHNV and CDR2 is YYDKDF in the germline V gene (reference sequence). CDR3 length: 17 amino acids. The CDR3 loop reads CATSPLGGTQFTDTQYF. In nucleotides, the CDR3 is TGTGCCACCAGCCCTCTGGGGGGGACCCAATTCACAGATACGCAGTATTTT. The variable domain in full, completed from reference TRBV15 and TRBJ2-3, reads DAMVIQNPRYQVTQFGKPVTLSCSQTLNHNVMYWYQQKSSQAPKLLFHYYDKDFNNEADTPDNFQSRRPNTSFCFLDIRSPGLGDTAMYLCATSPLGGTQFTDTQYFGPGTRLTVL.

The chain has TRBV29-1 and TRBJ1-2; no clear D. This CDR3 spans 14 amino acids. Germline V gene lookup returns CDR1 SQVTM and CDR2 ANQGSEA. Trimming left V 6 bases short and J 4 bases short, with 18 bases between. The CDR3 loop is CSVETDTPGYGYTF. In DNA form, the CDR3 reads TGCAGCGTCGAAACCGACACTCCCGGCTATGGCTACACCTTC. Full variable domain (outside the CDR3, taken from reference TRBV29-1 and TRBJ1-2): SAVISQKPSRDICQRGTSLTIQCQVDSQVTMMFWYRQQPGQSLTLIATANQGSEATYESGFVIDKFPISRPNLTFSTLTVSNMSPEDSSIYLCSVETDTPGYGYTFGSGTRLTVV.

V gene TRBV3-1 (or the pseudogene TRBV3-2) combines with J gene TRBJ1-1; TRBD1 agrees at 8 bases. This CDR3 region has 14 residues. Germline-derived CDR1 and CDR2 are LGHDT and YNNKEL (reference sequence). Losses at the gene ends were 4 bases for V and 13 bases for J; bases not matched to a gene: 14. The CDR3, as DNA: TGTGCCAGCAGCCTGAACCGGGACAGGCTTTTCTTTTTCTTT. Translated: CASSLNRDRLFFFF.

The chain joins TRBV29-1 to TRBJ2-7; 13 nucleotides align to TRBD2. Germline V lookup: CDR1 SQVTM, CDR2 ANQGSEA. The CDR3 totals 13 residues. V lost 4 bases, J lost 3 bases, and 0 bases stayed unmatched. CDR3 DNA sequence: TGCAGCGTTGGGACTAGCGGGAGCTACGAGCAGTACTTC. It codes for CSVGTSGSYEQYF.

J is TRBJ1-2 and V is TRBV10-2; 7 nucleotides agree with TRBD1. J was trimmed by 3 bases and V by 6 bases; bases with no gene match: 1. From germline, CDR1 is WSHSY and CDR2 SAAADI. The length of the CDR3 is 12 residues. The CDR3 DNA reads TGCGCCAGCAGGACAGGGCACTATGGCTACACCTTC. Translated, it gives CASRTGHYGYTF.

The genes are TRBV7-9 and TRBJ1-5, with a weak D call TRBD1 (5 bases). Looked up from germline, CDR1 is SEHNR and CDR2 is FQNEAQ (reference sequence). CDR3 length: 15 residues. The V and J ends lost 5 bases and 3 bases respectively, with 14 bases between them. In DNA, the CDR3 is TGTGCCAGCAGCCCCGCGGGGACGGTCAATCAGCCCCAGCATTTT. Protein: CASSPAGTVNQPQHF.

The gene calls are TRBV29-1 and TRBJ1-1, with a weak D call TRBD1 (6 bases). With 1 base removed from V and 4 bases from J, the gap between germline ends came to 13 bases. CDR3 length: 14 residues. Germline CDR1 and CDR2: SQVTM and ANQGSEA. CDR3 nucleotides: TGCAGCGTTGAAGGAGGGGGGGCGAGCACTGAAGCTTTCTTT. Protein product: CSVEGGGASTEAFF.

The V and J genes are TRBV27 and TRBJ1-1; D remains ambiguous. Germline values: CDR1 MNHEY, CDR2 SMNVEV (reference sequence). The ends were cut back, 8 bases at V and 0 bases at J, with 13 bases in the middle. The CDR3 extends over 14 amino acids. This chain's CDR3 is CASRGPTVNTEAFF. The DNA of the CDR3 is TGTGCCAGCCGTGGGCCCACAGTGAACACTGAAGCTTTCTTT.

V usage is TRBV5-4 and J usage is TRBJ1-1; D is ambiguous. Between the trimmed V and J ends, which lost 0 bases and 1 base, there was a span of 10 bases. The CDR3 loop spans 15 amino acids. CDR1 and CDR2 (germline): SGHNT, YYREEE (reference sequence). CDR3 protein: CASSLAAVGNTEAFF. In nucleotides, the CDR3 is TGTGCCAGCAGCTTGGCCGCCGTCGGGAACACTGAAGCTTTCTTT.

The CDR3 sequence is CASAWDRGTEAFF. DNA of the CDR3: TGTGCCAGCGCATGGGACAGGGGCACTGAAGCTTTCTTT. This chain links TRBV11-2 with TRBJ1-1; 10 bases are a match to TRBD1. Germline V gene data show CDR1 as SGHAT and CDR2 as FQNNGV. Unmatched junction bases numbered 4, after V lost 8 bases and J lost 4 bases. The CDR3 covers 13 residues.

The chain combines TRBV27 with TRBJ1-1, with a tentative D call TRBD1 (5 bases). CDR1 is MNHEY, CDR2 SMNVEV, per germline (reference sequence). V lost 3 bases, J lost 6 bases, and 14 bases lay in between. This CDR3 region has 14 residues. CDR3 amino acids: CASSFQGYPPEAFF. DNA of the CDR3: TGTGCCAGCAGTTTTCAGGGATATCCCCCTGAAGCTTTCTTT.

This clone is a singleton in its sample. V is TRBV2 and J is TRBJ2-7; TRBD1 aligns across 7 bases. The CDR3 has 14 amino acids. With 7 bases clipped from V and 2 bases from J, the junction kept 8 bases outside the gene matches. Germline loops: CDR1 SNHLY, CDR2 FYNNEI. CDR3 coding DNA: TGTGCCAGCACCGATGGCAGGGGGACCTACGAGCAGTACTTC. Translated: CASTDGRGTYEQYF.

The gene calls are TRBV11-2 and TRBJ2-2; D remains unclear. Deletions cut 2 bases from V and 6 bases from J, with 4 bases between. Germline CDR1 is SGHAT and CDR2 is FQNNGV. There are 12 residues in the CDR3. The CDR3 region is CASSLTPGELFF. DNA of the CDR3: TGTGCCAGCAGCTTAACTCCCGGGGAGCTGTTTTTT.

The DNA for the CDR3 is TGTGCCAGCAGCCAAGCGGGGGGGCCTGGTGAGCAGTTCTTC. It translates to CASSQAGGPGEQFF. The chain uses TRBV3-1 (or the pseudogene TRBV3-2) and TRBJ2-1; the match to TRBD2 covers 8 bases. J gave up 9 bases and V 1 base, and 5 bases lay outside the gene matches. Germline CDR1 is LGHDT and CDR2 is YNNKEL (reference sequence). The CDR3 is made up of 14 amino acids.

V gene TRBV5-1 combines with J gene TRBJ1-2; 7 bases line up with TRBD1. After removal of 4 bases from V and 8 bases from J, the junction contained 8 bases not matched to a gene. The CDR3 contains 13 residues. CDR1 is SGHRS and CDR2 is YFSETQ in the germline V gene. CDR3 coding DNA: TGCGCCAGCAGCCAGAGGGACAGTTTAGGCTACACCTTC. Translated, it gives CASSQRDSLGYTF.

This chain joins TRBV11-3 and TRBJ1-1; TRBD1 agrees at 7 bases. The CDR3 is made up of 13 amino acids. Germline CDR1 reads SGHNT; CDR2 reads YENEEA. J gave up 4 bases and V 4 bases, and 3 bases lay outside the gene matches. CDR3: CASSSYRGTEAFF. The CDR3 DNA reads TGTGCCAGCAGCTCCTACAGGGGCACTGAAGCTTTCTTT.

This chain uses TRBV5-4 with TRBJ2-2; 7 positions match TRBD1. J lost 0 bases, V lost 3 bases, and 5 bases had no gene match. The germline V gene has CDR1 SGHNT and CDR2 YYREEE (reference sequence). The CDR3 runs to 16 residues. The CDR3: CASSSRQGANTGELFF. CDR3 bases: TGTGCCAGCAGCTCGCGACAGGGTGCGAACACCGGGGAGCTGTTTTTT.

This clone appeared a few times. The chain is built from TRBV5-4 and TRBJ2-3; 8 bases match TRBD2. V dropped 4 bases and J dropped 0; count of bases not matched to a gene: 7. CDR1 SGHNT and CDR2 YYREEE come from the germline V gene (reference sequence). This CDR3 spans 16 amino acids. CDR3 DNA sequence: TGTGCCAGCAGCCTGAGCGGGGGCCCGAGCACAGATACGCAGTATTTT. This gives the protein CASSLSGGPSTDTQYF.

Here the CDR3 DNA reads TGTGCCAGCTCACCCCCGGGACAGGGGGAAAGGACTGAAGCTTTCTTT. This gives the protein CASSPPGQGERTEAFF. This chain connects TRBV18 to TRBJ1-1; 11 nucleotides match TRBD1. This CDR3 comprises 16 residues. CDR1 and CDR2 (germline): KGHSH, LQKENI. The ends lost 3 bases at V and 5 bases at J; junction bases unmatched: 8.

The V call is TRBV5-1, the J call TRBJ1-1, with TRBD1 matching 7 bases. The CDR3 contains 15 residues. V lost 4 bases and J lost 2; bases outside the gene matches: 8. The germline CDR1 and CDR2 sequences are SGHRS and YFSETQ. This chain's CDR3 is CASSIQTGTNTEAFF. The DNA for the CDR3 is TGCGCCAGCAGCATTCAGACAGGGACCAACACTGAAGCTTTCTTT.

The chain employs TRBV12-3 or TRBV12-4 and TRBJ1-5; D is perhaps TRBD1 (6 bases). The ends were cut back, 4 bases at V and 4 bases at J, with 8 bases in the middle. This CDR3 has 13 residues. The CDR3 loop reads CASSYRDNQPQHF. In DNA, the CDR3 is TGTGCCAGCAGTTACAGGGATAATCAGCCCCAGCATTTT.